The 14 T cell receptor beta chains below all came from one sample that was sequenced in a study of T-cell reconstitution after alpha-beta-depleted transplantation in children. Unique molecular identifiers were incorporated into the prepared TCRbeta library. TCRdb ran MiXCR on the PCR reads and lists one entry per CDR3 protein. The data show hundreds of thousands of distinct CDR3 sequences, 10% to 15% seen once. The sequencing used PBMCs, mostly from graft donor cells, collected 360 days after TCRalphabeta/CD19-depleted stem cell transplant. The receptors come from a male patient younger than 18 who had a stem cell transplant for acute myeloid leukemia, so the T cells may come from the graft donor.

The rearrangement uses TRBV19 and TRBJ2-4, with D unresolved. Germline values: CDR1 LNHDA, CDR2 SQIVND (reference sequence). V was clipped by 4 bases and J by 4 bases, with 8 bases between them. The CDR3 spans 13 residues. The CDR3: CASSKEPKNIQYF. CDR3 DNA sequence: TGTGCCAGTAGTAAAGAGCCGAAAAACATTCAGTACTTC.

The chain recombines TRBV2 with TRBJ2-5, with D perhaps being TRBD1 or TRBD2 (7 bases each). The V gene lost 6 bases and the J gene lost 5 bases, with 16 bases spanning the gap. The CDR3 spans 14 residues. Germline V CDR1 and CDR2: SNHLY, FYNNEI. CDR3 loop: CASSHPRGGETQYF. The CDR3 DNA reads as TGTGCCAGCAGCCACCCCAGGGGGGGTGAGACCCAGTACTTC.

The table lists this clonotype with a few counts. In nucleotides, the CDR3 is TGCAGCGTTGGAGGGACCCGGGTAGGAGAGACCCAGTACTTC. This encodes CSVGGTRVGETQYF. The chain has TRBV29-1 and TRBJ2-5; either TRBD1 or TRBD2 may fit D (5 bases each). V gave up 4 bases and J gave up 4 bases, with 16 bases separating them. CDR1 is SQVTM and CDR2 is ANQGSEA in the germline V gene. The CDR3 has 14 residues. Filled out from reference TRBV29-1 and TRBJ2-5, the complete variable domain reads SAVISQKPSRDICQRGTSLTIQCQVDSQVTMMFWYRQQPGQSLTLIATANQGSEATYESGFVIDKFPISRPNLTFSTLTVSNMSPEDSSIYLCSVGGTRVGETQYFGPGTRLLVL.

This clonotype has a handful of counts. The chain is built from TRBV5-1 and TRBJ2-2; 7 bases align to TRBD1. Germline V gives CDR1 SGHRS, CDR2 YFSETQ. V lost 3 bases and J lost 5; bases outside the gene matches: 10. CDR3 length equals 16 residues. The CDR3 sequence: CASSYNRGLRTGELFF. CDR3 coding DNA: TGCGCCAGCAGCTACAACAGGGGCTTGAGGACCGGGGAGCTGTTTTTT.

Details on this clonotype: A read error is possible here, since a much larger clone lies one base away. The V and J genes are TRBV12-3 or TRBV12-4 and TRBJ2-3, with a possible D match to TRBD2 (5 bases). The CDR3 is 14 residues long. For the CDR3, the DNA is TGTGCCAGCAGTTTCGCTGTCTTGGGAGATGCGCAGTATTTT. It encodes CASSFAVLGDAQYF.

This clonotype was picked up many times. This chain links TRBV20-1 with TRBJ2-2; 7 bases align to TRBD2. Germline lookup yields CDR1 DFQATT and CDR2 SNEGSKA (reference sequence). There are 15 residues in the CDR3. The V segment lost 1 base and the J segment 5 bases; nucleotides outside the gene matches: 7. In DNA, the CDR3 is TGCAGTGCTAGAGGGGCGGGAGTAAAAACCGGGGAGCTGTTTTTT. It is translated as CSARGAGVKTGELFF.

This clonotype was found a few times. The rearrangement uses TRBV4-3 and TRBJ2-7; tentatively, D is TRBD2 (6 bases). The V and J ends lost 7 bases and 4 bases respectively, with 20 bases between them. The CDR3 is 15 residues long. Germline CDR1 reads LGHNA; CDR2 reads YSLEER. The CDR3 DNA reads TGCGCCAGCACCTACGGGACTCCAACGATTTACGAGCAGTACTTC. It codes for CASTYGTPTIYEQYF.

The chain employs TRBV7-2 and TRBJ2-7; D not resolved. The V gene's germline CDR1 is SGHTA and CDR2 FQGNSA. Trimming removed 5 bases at V and 6 bases at J, with 17 bases between. This CDR3 has 14 amino acids. In DNA form, the CDR3 reads TGTGCCAGCAGCCCCCCCTTGGCACGGCCCGAGCAGTACTTC. It translates to CASSPPLARPEQYF.

This clonotype was seen only a few times. V and J are TRBV6-2 or TRBV6-3 and TRBJ2-7, with D perhaps matching TRBD1 (8 bases). V shed 8 bases and J shed 6 bases, with 26 bases lying between them. Germline values: CDR1 MNHEY, CDR2 SVGEGT. The CDR3 loop spans 16 amino acids. CDR3 loop: CASRNAGDRPLIEQYF. CDR3 in DNA: TGTGCCAGCCGCAACGCGGGGGACAGGCCCCTTATCGAGCAGTACTTC.

In this sample, this clonotype turned up many times. The V gene is TRBV12-3 or TRBV12-4, the J gene TRBJ2-3; unclear D gene. The CDR3 contains 14 residues. V lost 5 bases and J lost 6, with 15 bases in between. The CDR3 reads CASSPRRARDTQYF. In DNA, the CDR3 is TGTGCCAGCAGTCCCCGTAGAGCCCGGGATACGCAGTATTTT.

This clonotype was counted many times. The chain is built from TRBV10-3 and TRBJ2-7; 8 bases line up with TRBD2. In germline, CDR1 is ENHRY, CDR2 SYGVKD. The CDR3 totals 15 residues. With 6 bases clipped from V and 1 base from J, the junction kept 8 bases outside the gene matches. CDR3 sequence reads: CAISLTSGVSYEQYF. In DNA, the CDR3 is TGTGCCATCAGCCTCACTAGCGGAGTATCCTACGAGCAGTACTTC.

This clonotype was seen a few times. V usage is TRBV21-1 and J usage is TRBJ1-3; TRBD1, the D gene given by the table, was not confirmed from the DNA. TRBV21-1 is noted as a pseudogene. CDR3 size: 18 residues. The CDR3 sequence: CASNSGARVLSSGNTIYF. CDR3 nucleotides: TGTGCCAGCAACTCGGGAGCCCGGGTCCTTAGCTCTGGAAACACCATATATTTT.

The CDR3 reads CASSDSISGRKFF. The CDR3 nucleotides read TGTGCCAGCAGTGACTCGATAAGCGGGAGAAAGTTCTTC. The genes are TRBV6-4 and TRBJ2-1; 8 nucleotides match TRBD2. The CDR3 has 13 residues. Germline V gene data show CDR1 as MRHNA and CDR2 as SNTAGT. Trimming removed 0 bases from V and 14 bases from J; junction bases left unmatched: 6.

There are a few counts of this clonotype. The chain is built from TRBV10-3 and TRBJ2-1, with TRBD2 matching over 13 bases. Per the germline V gene, CDR1 is ENHRY and CDR2 is SYGVKD. The CDR3 runs to 15 residues. The trim removed 6 bases at V and 6 bases at J, leaving 5 bases unmatched. CDR3 protein: CAISRGLAGANEQFF. In DNA form, the CDR3 reads TGTGCCATCAGCCGTGGACTAGCGGGAGCCAATGAGCAGTTCTTC.